This T cell receptor (beta chain) is drawn from a study of early T cells in non-severe SARS-CoV-2 infection. Germline V lookup: CDR1 MNHEY, CDR2 SMNVEV (reference sequence). The CDR3 has 14 residues. Trimming left V 3 bases short and J 5 bases short, with 11 bases between. From the 5' RACE reads, TCRdb called clonotypes with MiXCR, one entry per CDR3 protein. The table has about 60,000 distinct CDR3 sequences, around an eighth seen once. The chain is built from TRBV27 and TRBJ2-1; maybe TRBD2 (5 bases). This clonotype was sampled from an adult who was a healthcare worker with PCR-confirmed SARS-CoV-2 infection or an uninfected control (not recorded which). The sample consisted of whole blood. CDR3 DNA sequence: TGTGCCAGCAGTTTTGGTCGGGGAGACAATGAGCAGTTCTTC. Translated, it gives CASSFGRGDNEQFF.